This T cell receptor (beta chain) came from a study of cytomegalovirus exposure and HLA in healthy donors (dated by TCRdb to about 2017). Broadly, across the study: An earlier analysis of several hundred of the donors reported 250 to 350 Gb of sequence data and 100 million to 130 million unique TCR beta sequences from around 200 million T cells. Around 320 gigabases of sequencing data and some 85 million unique TCR sequences were included in an early release covering several hundred HLA-typed donors. Among the roughly 400 genotyped donors, more than 70% belonged to the genetic ancestry cluster associated with self-reported Caucasian donors. The study was designed to test whether signatures of past pathogen exposure could be identified by cataloging public T cell receptors. The T cell repertoires of around 730 subjects were profiled by immunosequencing and related to cytomegalovirus serostatus. A separate validation cohort of about 110 different subjects was used in addition to the approximately 700-subject first cohort. High-throughput TCR immunosequencing, statistical association of individual TCRs with disease status, and machine learning were combined to predict cytomegalovirus infection status. A later analysis re-analyzed previously published TCR beta repertoires from roughly 690 donors and added high-resolution HLA genotyping to study TCR occurrence patterns. Rather than using new phenotypic data, the later analysis identified candidate immune exposures from TCR beta sequences and from how often those sequences occurred across donors. In an earlier analysis of 500 to 650 of the donors, high-throughput TCR beta sequencing was used to judge whether each TCR beta V gene segment behaved as functional or pseudogenic. Donor age, sex, ethnicity and CMV serostatus were compiled together with the repertoire data. In a later genetic analysis, genome-wide SNP genotypes for about 55% of the roughly 700 donors were used, and that subset was treated as a discovery cohort. All discovery cohort repertoires had been generated on a single sequencing platform. Both class I and class II loci were covered by HLA typing, at four-digit resolution. The number of typed donors differed by locus: 629-630 for A, B, C, DRB1 and DQB1; approximately 540 for DQA1; over 600 for DPA1; and around 450 for DPB1. A few DR-DQ haplotypes were handled as single units for association and clustering because linkage in the cohort was strong. Among 350 to 400 genotyped donors of the cohort, an average of around 240,000 unique TCR beta nucleotide sequences were sequenced per donor, 15% to 20% of them non-productive.

At the junction V is shortened by 2 bases and J by 4 bases, with 15 bases in between. Reading the germline V gene (reference sequence) gives CDR1 MNHEY and CDR2 SMNVEV. The cysteine opens and the phenylalanine closes a CDR3 of 15 amino acids. The DNA shown is the 45-base CDR3, in frame from base 1. On the study overall, not on this receptor specifically: Most TCR sequences were observed very rarely across donors, whereas some public TCRs were present in many individuals. This cohort had only TCR beta chains sequenced, and the lack of alpha or paired-chain data limited which features could be detected. In an earlier analysis of over 550 of the donors, most TCR beta V segments were observed in productive rearrangements about 87% or about 30% of the time, broadly matching IMGT annotations. In a later analysis, HLA-associated TCR beta chains were found to be more clonally expanded and to have lower generation probabilities than equally common non-associated chains. A later analysis found that TCR association rates varied across HLA loci, with DRB1 alleles showing the most associated TCRs and HLA-C alleles the fewest. Several of the top co-occurrence clusters appeared to be linked to parvovirus B19, influenza, CMV and Epstein-Barr virus, according to a later analysis. CMV serostatus was the only immune exposure information available for the cohort. Most CMV-associated TCR beta chains appeared to be HLA-restricted in a later analysis, and the HLA associations seemed to be driven largely by CMV exposure. In vitro tests confirmed that a few of the cytomegalovirus-associated TCR beta chains recognize cytomegalovirus antigens. The earlier analysis of some 540 of the donors excluded some 15 rarely observed V segments, including chromosome 9 orphons, because counts were too low. The 87-base-pair reads could not distinguish some IMGT-functional V segments, including TRBV6-2 and TRBV6-3, so those segments were excluded. Presence/absence analyses assumed roughly uniform sequencing depth across donors, an assumption that may not hold. The sequencing pipeline was judged likely to have produced a cluster of highly shared sequence variants as a technical artifact. In a later analysis, around 17,000 TCR beta sequences were associated with specific HLA alleles at a false discovery rate of 0.05. The study listed 150 to 200 TCR beta chains as associated with cytomegalovirus. It was suggested by the authors that the approach could potentially be generalized to other disease states and immunological phenotypes. The classifier was reported to diagnose cytomegalovirus status with high specificity and sensitivity in both the original cohort and the validation cohort. When HLA alleles, especially DR and DQ, strongly co-occurred, attributing TCR associations to individual alleles was difficult. Correlated functional status among segregating V segments might be attributable to linkage disequilibrium, but an unknown experimental factor could not be ruled out. Because HLA typing was unavailable for some donors at each locus, only the typed subset was used in association tests. A further reported finding was that TCR beta sequences accurately predicted the HLA-A and HLA-B alleles for most subjects in the first cohort. In a later genetic analysis, fewer N-insertions in productive TCRs were reported among donors in an Asian-associated ancestry cluster than the approximately 670-donor mean. V-gene and J-gene trimming of TCR beta chains was associated with a missense DCLRE1C variant in a later genetic analysis, and the association was replicated in an independent cohort.

Concerning this clone itself: Its antigen remains undetermined. Base qualities are not at hand, and no much larger clone is one base apart.

The cohort comprised 710 or so healthy bone marrow donors. At the time of sampling, all cohort members were nominally healthy, though unrecorded immune exposures were likely present. The donor tested CMV seropositive and was one of the 289 seropositive cohort members. Every donor gave a peripheral blood sample, and the peripheral blood mononuclear cells from that sample were used for TCR beta sequencing. The Qiagen DNeasy Blood Extraction Kit was used to extract genomic DNA from the blood cell samples. The library was prepared using the immunoSEQ multiplex PCR assay. A mixture of 60 forward primers for TCR Vbeta segments and 13 reverse primers for TCR Jbeta segments was used in the multiplex PCR. Amplification of the CDR3 region of rearranged TCR beta genes was performed with a multiplex PCR assay on genomic DNA. On the Illumina HiSeq System, the amplified TCR beta libraries were sequenced as 87-base-pair reads. The original pipeline was this. In a later analysis, tens of millions of unique TCR beta chains were counted across the 666 repertoires, and around 10 million of these chains were shared by at least two donors. Raw reads were error-corrected and collapsed into unique sequences by a nearest-neighbor algorithm in which closely related sequences were merged to remove PCR and sequencing errors. CDR3 sequences were aligned to IMGT reference sequences to assign V, D and J gene segments. For a sequence to be retained, a match of at least six nucleotides was required to both a V gene segment and a J gene segment. A rearrangement counted as productive if the CDR3 had no stop codons and remained in frame with V and J, and every other rearrangement counted as non-productive. CDR3 was defined according to IMGT convention as the region running from the second conserved V-encoded cysteine to the conserved J-encoded phenylalanine. Sequences without an unambiguous match to a single V gene segment were excluded from the earlier analysis of a few hundred of the donors. In an earlier analysis of roughly 600 of the donors, a V segment was called functional when productive rearrangements were above 56.7%, and segregating when the standard deviation between donors exceeded 5%. A statistical classification framework was built to diagnose cytomegalovirus status from the catalog of TCR beta chain sequences. In a later analysis, V and J genes were assigned by comparing TCR nucleotide sequences against IMGT/GENE-DB human TR gene sequences. A later analysis assigned CDR3 sequences and most-parsimonious VDJ recombination scenarios with the TCRdist pipeline. A later analysis defined each TCR beta chain by its CDR3 amino acid sequence plus V-gene family, and excluded reads lacking a unique V-gene family. To address suspected cross-contamination and a sequencing artifact, a later analysis removed some 620 highly shared, low-generation-probability nucleotide sequences. In a later analysis, a clonal expansion index was calculated for each public chain from normalized within-repertoire ranks of inferred template counts. In a later analysis, generation probabilities were computed using a VDJ recombination model fitted to out-of-frame rearrangements, and the results were checked against IGoR. In a later analysis, TCR-TCR, TCR-HLA and TCR-CMV co-occurrence was scored with hypergeometric tests, and a repertoire-size bias correction was applied to TCR pairs. A later analysis estimated false discovery rates by permuting HLA or CMV assignments 20 times. In a later analysis, co-occurring TCRs were grouped using DBSCAN, and TCRdist sequence similarity was added for clustering within HLA-allele-positive subsets. For co-occurrence clustering, repertoires with fewer than 30,000 or more than 120,000 public chains were excluded, along with roughly 5 repertoires with anomalous nucleotide sharing. TCRdb took this table from immuneACCESS and kept in-frame rearrangements with V and J called. Such tables lack part of the clones; where checked against another copy, unresolved V genes explain under half of the gap, and the rest is unexplained. V and J calls and clone size follow that table, whereas D and trimming were derived from the DNA. The sample table lists about 140,000 clones, around 80% of them with a count of one. The top ten clones comprise 8.8% of the sample.

This clonotype originated in a woman aged 45-60 years in good health and CMV-seropositive. The receptor chain draws on TRBV27 and TRBJ2-7, with the D gene not confidently named. Sequenced input: PBMCs. Here is the DNA: TGTGCCAGCAGTTTAAGTGCAGGTTCCGCGTACGAGCAGTACTTC. Translated, it reads CASSLSAGSAYEQYF.